The 4 T cell receptor beta chains in this list originate from one sample, sequenced in a study of T cell clonality in common variable immunodeficiency. Using immunoSEQ multiplex PCR, the repertoire was profiled, and TCRdb retains in-frame clones only, with some absent. The sample is made up of under 45,000 clones, none counted only once. Sequences were obtained from peripheral blood mononuclear cells. These receptors were taken from a person between 18 and 75 years old in good health.

This clone was observed at least ten times. The read terminates 3 residues before the CDR3 end, so the remaining end is supplied by the germline J gene. The chain uses TRBV24-1 and TRBJ2-7, with 8 bases fitting TRBD1. Germline values: CDR1 KGHDR, CDR2 SFDVKD. Unmatched junction bases numbered 6, after V lost 4 bases and J lost 2 bases. This CDR3 has 15 residues. The CDR3 region is CATSDRTGPTYEQYF. The sequenced CDR3 bases are TGTGCCACCAGTGACAGGACAGGGCCCACCTACGAG.

This clone was detected many times. With the read ending 3 residues before the CDR3 end, the germline J gene is used to fill in that end. The gene calls are TRBV18 and TRBJ2-2; the match to TRBD1 covers 8 bases. Unmatched junction bases numbered 3, after V lost 3 bases and J lost 6 bases. The CDR3 sequence is 14 residues long. Germline V gene lookup returns CDR1 KGHSH and CDR2 LQKENI. The chain's CDR3 is CASSPDREAGELFF. CDR3 DNA (partial): TGTGCCAGCTCACCGGACAGGGAGGCCGGGGAG.

This clone was counted at least ten times. The read terminates 3 residues ahead of where the CDR3 ends, so the germline J gene completes it. The chain has TRBV20-1 and TRBJ2-5, with TRBD2 identical over 7 bases. The V gene end was trimmed by 3 bases and the J gene end by 2 bases; junction bases not matched to a gene: 6. The CDR3 loop spans 14 amino acids. In germline, CDR1 is DFQATT, CDR2 SNEGSKA (reference sequence). The CDR3 is CSASGEGRQETQYF. CDR3 bases read: TGCAGTGCTAGCGGGGAGGGAAGGCAAGAGACC.

This clone was detected ten times or more. The CDR3 region is CAWSRVTLFSGANVLTF. Partial CDR3 DNA: TGTGCCTGGAGTAGAGTTACTCTCTTCTCTGGGGCCAACGTC. V gene TRBV30 combines with J gene TRBJ2-6; no firm D call. Coverage ceases 3 residues before the CDR3 finishes, and the germline J gene fills in the end. The CDR3 sequence is 17 residues long. Trimming took off 2 bases at V and 0 bases at J, with 14 bases between the two ends. The germline V gene has CDR1 GTSNPN and CDR2 SVGIG (reference sequence).